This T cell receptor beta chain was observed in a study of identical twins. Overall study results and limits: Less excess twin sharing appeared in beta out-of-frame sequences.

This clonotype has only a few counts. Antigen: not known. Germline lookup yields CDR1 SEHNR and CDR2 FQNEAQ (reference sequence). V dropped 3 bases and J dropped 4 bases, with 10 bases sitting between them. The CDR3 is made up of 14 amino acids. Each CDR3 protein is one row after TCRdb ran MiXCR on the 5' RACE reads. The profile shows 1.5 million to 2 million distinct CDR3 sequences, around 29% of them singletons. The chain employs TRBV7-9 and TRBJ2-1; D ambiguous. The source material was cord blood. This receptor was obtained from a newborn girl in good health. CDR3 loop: CASSFSDGYNEQFF. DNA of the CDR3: TGTGCCAGCAGCTTTTCGGACGGATACAATGAGCAGTTCTTC.